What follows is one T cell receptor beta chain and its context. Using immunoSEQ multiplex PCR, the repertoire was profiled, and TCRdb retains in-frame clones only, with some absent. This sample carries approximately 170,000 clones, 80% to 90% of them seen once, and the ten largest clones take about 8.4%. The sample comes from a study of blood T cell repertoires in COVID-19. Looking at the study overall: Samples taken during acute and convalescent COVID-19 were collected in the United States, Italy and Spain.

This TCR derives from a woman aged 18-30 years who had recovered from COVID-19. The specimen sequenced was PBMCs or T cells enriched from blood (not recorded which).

The CDR3 reads CASSLGSREEQYF. CDR3 DNA: TGTGCCAGCAGCTTAGGTAGCCGCGAAGAGCAGTACTTC. The genes are TRBV7-9 and TRBJ2-7; no definite D call. This CDR3 spans 13 amino acids. Trimming left V 1 base short and J 7 bases short, with 11 bases between. The germline V gene has CDR1 SEHNR and CDR2 FQNEAQ (reference sequence). The full variable domain, with the rest looked up from reference TRBV7-9 and TRBJ2-7, is DTGVSQNPRHKITKRGQNVTFRCDPISEHNRLYWYRQTLGQGPEFLTYFQNEAQLEKSRLLSDRFSAERPKGSFSTLEIQRTEQGDSAMYLCASSLGSREEQYFGPGTRLTVT.